This TCR beta chain was identified in a study of memory CD4+ T cells and cytomegalovirus serostatus. The table lists this clone with a count of one. Sequencing was performed with immunoSEQ multiplex PCR; in TCRdb, only in-frame clones are kept and a portion is missing. The sample records 48,000 or so clones, roughly 78% being singletons. The V gene's germline CDR1 is KGHSH and CDR2 LQKENI. This CDR3 has 19 residues. The V segment lost 3 bases and the J segment 0 bases; nucleotides outside the gene matches: 12. The sort gate was single viable CD3+CD4+CD8-CD45RO+ cells for memory CD4+ T cells. This rearrangement joins TRBV18 to TRBJ1-5, with TRBD1 identical over 9 bases. Specimen: memory CD4+ T cells from blood. This TCR came from an adult in good health and CMV-seronegative. The CDR3 DNA reads TGTGCCAGCTCACCGGTACAGGGGGCCGAACTATATAGCAATCAGCCCCAGCATTTT. Its translation: CASSPVQGAELYSNQPQHF.